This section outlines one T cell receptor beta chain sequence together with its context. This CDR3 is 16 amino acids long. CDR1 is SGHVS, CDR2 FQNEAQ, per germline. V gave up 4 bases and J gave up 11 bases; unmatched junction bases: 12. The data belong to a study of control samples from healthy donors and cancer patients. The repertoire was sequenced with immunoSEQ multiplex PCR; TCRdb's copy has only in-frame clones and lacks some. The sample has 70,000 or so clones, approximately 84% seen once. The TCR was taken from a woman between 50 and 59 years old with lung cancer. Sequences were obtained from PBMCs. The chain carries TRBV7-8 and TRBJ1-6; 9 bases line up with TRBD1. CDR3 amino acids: CASSYSIQGATTPLHF. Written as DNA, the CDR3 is TGTGCCAGCAGCTATTCCATACAGGGGGCGACGACACCCCTCCACTTT. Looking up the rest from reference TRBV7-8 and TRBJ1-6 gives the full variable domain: GAGVSQSPRYKVAKRGQDVALRCDPISGHVSLFWYQQALGQGPEFLTYFQNEAQLDKSGLPSDRFFAERPEGSVSTLKIQRTQQEDSAVYLCASSYSIQGATTPLHFGNGTRLTVT.